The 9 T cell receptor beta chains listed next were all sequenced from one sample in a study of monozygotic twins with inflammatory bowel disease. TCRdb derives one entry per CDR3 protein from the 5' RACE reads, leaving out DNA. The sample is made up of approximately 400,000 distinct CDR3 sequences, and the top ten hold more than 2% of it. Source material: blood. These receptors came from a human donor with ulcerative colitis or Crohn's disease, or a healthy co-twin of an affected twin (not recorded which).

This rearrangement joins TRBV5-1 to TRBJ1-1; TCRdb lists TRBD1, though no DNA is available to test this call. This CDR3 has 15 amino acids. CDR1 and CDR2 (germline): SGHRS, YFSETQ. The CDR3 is CASSLRRAGNTEAFF.

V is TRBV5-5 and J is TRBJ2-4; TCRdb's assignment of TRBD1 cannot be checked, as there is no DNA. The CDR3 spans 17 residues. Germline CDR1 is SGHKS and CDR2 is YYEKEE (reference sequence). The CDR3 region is CASSLLGTGTGADIQYF.

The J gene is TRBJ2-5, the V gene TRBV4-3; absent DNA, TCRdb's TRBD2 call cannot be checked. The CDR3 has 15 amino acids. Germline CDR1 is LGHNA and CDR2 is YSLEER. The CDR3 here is CASSQTTREQETQYF.

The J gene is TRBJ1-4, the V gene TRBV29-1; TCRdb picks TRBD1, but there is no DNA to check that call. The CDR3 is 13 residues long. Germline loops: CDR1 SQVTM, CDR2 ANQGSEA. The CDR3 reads CSVGYRVGEKLFF.

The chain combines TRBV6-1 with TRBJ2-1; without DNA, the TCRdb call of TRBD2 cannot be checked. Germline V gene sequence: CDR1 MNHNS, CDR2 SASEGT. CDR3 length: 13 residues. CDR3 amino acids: CASRTSGNHEQLF.

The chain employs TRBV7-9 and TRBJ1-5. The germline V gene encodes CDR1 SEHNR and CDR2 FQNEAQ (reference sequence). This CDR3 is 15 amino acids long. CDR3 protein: CASSYDGAGNQPQHF.

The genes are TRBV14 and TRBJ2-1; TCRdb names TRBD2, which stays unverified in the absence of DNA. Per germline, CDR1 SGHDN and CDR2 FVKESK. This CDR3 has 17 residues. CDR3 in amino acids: CASSQVKKGKGGNEQFF.

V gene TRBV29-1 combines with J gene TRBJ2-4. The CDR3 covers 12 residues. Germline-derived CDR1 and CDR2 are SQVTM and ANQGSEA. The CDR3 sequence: CSVENAQHIQYF.

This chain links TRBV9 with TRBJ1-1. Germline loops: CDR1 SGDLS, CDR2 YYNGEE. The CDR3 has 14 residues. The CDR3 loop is CASSGRDGRQEAFF.